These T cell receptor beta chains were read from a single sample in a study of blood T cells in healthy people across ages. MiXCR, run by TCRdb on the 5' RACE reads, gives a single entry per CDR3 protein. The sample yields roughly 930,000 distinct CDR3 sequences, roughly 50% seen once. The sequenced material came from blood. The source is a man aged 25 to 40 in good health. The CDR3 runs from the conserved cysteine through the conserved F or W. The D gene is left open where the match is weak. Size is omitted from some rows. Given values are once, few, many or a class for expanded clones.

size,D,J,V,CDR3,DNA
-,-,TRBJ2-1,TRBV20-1,CSGRSDGEQFF,TGCAGTGGTAGATCCGACGGTGAGCAGTTCTTC
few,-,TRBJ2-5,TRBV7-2,CASSLLGQGIQETQYF,TGTGCCAGCAGCTTGCTTGGGCAGGGCATCCAAGAGACCCAGTACTTC
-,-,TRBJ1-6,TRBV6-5,CASSYSSSKGSDSPLHF,TGTGCCAGCAGTTACTCATCCTCGAAGGGGAGCGATTCACCCCTCCACTTT
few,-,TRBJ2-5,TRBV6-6,CASSQRTVETQYF,TGTGCCAGCAGTCAACGGACAGTAGAGACCCAGTACTTC
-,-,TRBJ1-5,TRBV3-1,CASGQASGPQHF,TGTGCCAGCGGCCAAGCATCTGGGCCCCAGCATTTT
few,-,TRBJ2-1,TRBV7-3,CASSLTGLTNNEQFF,TGTGCCAGCAGCTTAACAGGACTAACCAACAATGAGCAGTTCTTC
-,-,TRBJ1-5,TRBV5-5,CASSGVPNQPQHF,TGTGCCAGCAGCGGAGTACCCAATCAGCCCCAGCATTTT
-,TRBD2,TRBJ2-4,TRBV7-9,CASSQTSGVAKNIQYF,TGTGCCAGCAGCCAGACTAGCGGGGTAGCCAAAAACATTCAGTACTTC
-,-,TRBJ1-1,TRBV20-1,CSAREPNRVGAFF,TGCAGTGCTAGAGAGCCCAACAGGGTTGGAGCTTTCTTT
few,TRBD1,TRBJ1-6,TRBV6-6,CASSSETGVYNSPLHF,TGTGCCAGCAGCTCGGAAACAGGGGTATATAATTCACCCCTCCACTTT
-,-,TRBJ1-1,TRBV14,CASSQVPNTEAFF,TGTGCCAGCAGCCAAGTACCCAACACTGAAGCTTTCTTT
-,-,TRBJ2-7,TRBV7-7,CASSLTNSYEQYF,TGTGCTAGCAGCTTAACGAACTCCTACGAGCAGTACTTC
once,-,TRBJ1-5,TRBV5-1,CACSLGTTDGPQHF,TGCGCCTGCAGCTTAGGGACAACCGATGGGCCCCAGCATTTT
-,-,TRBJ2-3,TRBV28,CASSSSGLSPDTQYF,TGTGCCAGCAGTTCCTCCGGACTTTCGCCAGATACGCAGTATTTT
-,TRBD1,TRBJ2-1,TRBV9,CASSVMDRETAEQFF,TGTGCCAGCAGCGTAATGGACAGGGAAACCGCTGAGCAGTTCTTC
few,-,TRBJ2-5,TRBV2,CASSERLGRGKETQYF,TGTGCCAGCAGTGAACGTTTGGGCAGGGGCAAAGAGACCCAGTACTTC
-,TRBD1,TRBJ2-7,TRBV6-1,CASMGQLHEQYF,TGTGCCAGCATGGGACAGCTCCACGAGCAGTACTTC
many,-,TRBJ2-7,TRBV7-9,CASKSGTEGSEQYF,TGTGCCAGCAAATCCGGGACGGAGGGAAGCGAGCAGTACTTC
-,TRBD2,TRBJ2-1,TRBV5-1,CASSLGGGPRNEQFF,TGCGCCAGCAGCTTGGGGGGAGGGCCAAGAAATGAGCAGTTCTTC
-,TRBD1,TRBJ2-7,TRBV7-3,CASSLLPGGVNEQYF,TGTGCCAGCAGCCTCCTCCCAGGGGGCGTTAACGAGCAGTACTTC
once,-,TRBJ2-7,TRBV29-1,CSGEGGGSREQYF,TGCAGCGGTGAAGGCGGAGGGAGTCGCGAGCAGTACTTC
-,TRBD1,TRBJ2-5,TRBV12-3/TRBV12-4,CASRDRGLQETQYF,TGTGCCAGCAGGGACAGGGGTCTTCAAGAGACCCAGTACTTC
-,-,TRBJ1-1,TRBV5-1,CASSLNNQGVEAFF,TGCGCCAGCAGCCTCAACAATCAGGGAGTTGAAGCTTTCTTT
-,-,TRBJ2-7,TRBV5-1,CASSLAQGPTYEQYF,TGCGCCAGCAGCTTGGCGCAGGGTCCTACCTACGAGCAGTACTTC
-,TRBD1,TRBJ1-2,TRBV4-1,CASSLRQAGGQDYGYTF,TGCGCCAGCAGTCTTAGACAGGCGGGGGGACAGGACTATGGCTACACCTTC
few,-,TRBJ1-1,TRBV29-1,CSVRRGGDTEAFF,TGCAGCGTGCGGAGGGGAGGGGACACTGAAGCTTTCTTT
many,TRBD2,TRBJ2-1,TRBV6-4,CASAMGGGAVGWNEQFF,TGTGCCAGCGCCATGGGCGGGGGGGCAGTAGGGTGGAATGAGCAGTTCTTC
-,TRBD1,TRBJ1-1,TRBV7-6,CASSLGPRTGGTEAFF,TGTGCCAGCAGCTTGGGCCCAAGGACAGGGGGCACTGAAGCTTTCTTT
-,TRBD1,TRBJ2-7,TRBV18,CASSPTDRGVVYEQYF,TGTGCCAGCTCACCGACAGACAGGGGGGTTGTCTACGAGCAGTACTTC
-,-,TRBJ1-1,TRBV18,CASSPNQAPGSTEAFF,TGTGCCAGCTCACCGAATCAAGCGCCTGGGAGCACTGAAGCTTTCTTT
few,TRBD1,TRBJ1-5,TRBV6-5,CASSWGQGGQPQHF,TGTGCCAGCAGTTGGGGACAGGGTGGTCAGCCCCAGCATTTT
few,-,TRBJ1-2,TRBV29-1,CSVEDQGTAVGGYTF,TGCAGCGTTGAAGATCAGGGGACGGCCGTAGGGGGCTACACCTTC
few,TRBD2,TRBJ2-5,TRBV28,CASSFRRSGEETQYF,TGTGCCAGCAGTTTCCGGAGGAGCGGGGAAGAGACCCAGTACTTC
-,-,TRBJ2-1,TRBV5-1,CASSELQGRGNNEQFF,TGCGCCAGCAGCGAACTACAGGGTAGGGGCAACAATGAGCAGTTCTTC
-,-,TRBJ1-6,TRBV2,CASKAGEGNSPLHF,TGCGCCAGCAAGGCAGGGGAGGGTAATTCACCCCTCCACTTT
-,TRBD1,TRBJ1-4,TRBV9,CASSVGQGAEKLFF,TGTGCCAGCAGCGTAGGCCAGGGGGCCGAAAAACTGTTTTTT
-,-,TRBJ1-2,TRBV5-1,CASSLVGGDGYGYTF,TGCGCCAGCAGCTTGGTTGGGGGCGATGGCTATGGCTACACCTTC
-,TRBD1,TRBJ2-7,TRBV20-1,CSAPRQGPYEQYF,TGCAGTGCACCACGACAGGGGCCCTACGAGCAGTACTTC
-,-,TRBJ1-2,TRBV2,CASSEIQVEGYTF,TGTGCCAGCAGTGAGATACAGGTAGAGGGCTACACCTTC
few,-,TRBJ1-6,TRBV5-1,CASRESGTRNSPLHF,TGCGCCAGCAGGGAATCCGGGACAAGGAATTCACCCCTCCACTTT
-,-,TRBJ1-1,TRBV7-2,CASSPYPRGNTEAFF,TGTGCCAGCAGCCCCTATCCCAGGGGGAACACTGAAGCTTTCTTT
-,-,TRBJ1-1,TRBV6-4,CASRPAAANTEAFF,TGTGCCAGCAGGCCGGCCGCAGCAAACACTGAAGCTTTCTTT
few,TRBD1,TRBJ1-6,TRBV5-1,CASSTDRVSPLHF,TGCGCCAGCAGCACCGACAGGGTCTCACCCCTCCACTTT
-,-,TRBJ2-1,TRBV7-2,CASSLGAGHSYNEQFF,TGTGCCAGCAGCCTAGGGGCGGGGCACTCCTACAATGAGCAGTTCTTC
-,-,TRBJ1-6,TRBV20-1,CSARTGNYNSPLHF,TGCAGTGCTAGAACAGGGAACTATAATTCACCCCTCCACTTT
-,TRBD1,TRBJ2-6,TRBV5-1,CASSTGTGNSGANVLTF,TGCGCCAGTTCCACCGGGACAGGTAACTCTGGGGCCAACGTCCTGACTTTC
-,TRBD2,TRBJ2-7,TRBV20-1,CSTKGGTSGSGYEQYF,TGCAGTACCAAGGGGGGGACTAGCGGGAGTGGCTACGAGCAGTACTTC
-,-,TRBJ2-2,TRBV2,CASSEGLGATGELFF,TGTGCCAGCAGTGAAGGACTAGGTGCTACCGGGGAGCTGTTTTTT
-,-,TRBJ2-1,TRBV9,CASSPEGGANTNEQFF,TGTGCCAGCAGCCCCGAGGGGGGGGCTAATACGAATGAGCAGTTCTTC
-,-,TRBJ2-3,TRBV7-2,CASSLQLGTDTQYF,TGTGCCAGCAGCTTGCAGCTAGGCACAGATACGCAGTATTTT
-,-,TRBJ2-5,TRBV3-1,CASSQDTRGDGTQYF,TGTGCCAGCAGCCAAGATACTCGCGGGGACGGGACCCAGTACTTC